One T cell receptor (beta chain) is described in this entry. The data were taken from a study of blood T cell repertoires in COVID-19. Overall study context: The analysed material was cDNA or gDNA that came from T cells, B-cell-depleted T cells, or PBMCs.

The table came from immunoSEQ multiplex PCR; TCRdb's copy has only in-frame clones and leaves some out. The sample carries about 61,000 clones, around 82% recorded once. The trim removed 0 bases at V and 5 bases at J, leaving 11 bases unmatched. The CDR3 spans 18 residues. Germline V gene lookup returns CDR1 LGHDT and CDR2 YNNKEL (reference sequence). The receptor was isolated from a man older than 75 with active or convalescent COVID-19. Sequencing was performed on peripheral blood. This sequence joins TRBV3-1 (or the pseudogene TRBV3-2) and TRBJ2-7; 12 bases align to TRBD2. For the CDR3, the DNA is TGTGCCAGCAGCCAAGAGACGGGGCTAGCGGGAGGGCGCCACGAGCAGTACTTC. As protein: CASSQETGLAGGRHEQYF.